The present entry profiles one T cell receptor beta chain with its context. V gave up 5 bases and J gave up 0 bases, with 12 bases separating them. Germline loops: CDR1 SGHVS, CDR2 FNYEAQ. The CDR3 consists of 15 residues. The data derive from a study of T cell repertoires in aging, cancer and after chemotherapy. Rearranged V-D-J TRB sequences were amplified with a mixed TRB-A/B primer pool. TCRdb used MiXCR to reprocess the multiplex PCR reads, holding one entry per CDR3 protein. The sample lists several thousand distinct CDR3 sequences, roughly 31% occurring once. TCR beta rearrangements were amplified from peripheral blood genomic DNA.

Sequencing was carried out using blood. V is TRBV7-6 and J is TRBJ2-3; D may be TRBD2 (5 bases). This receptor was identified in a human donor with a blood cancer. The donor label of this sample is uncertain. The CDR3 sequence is CASSRLALSTDTQYF. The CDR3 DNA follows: TGTGCCAGCAGCCGCTTAGCGCTTAGCACAGATACGCAGTATTTT.